The present entry profiles one TCR beta chain with its context. CDR3 length equals 14 residues. Germline CDR1 is SGHRS and CDR2 is YFSETQ. The V gene lost 5 bases and the J gene lost 3 bases, with 13 bases spanning the gap. The method was immunoSEQ multiplex PCR; TCRdb's version includes in-frame clones alone and lacks a portion of them. The table has hundreds of thousands of clones, 82% seen once. The record originates from a study of control samples from healthy donors and cancer patients. The J gene is TRBJ2-3, the V gene TRBV5-1, with D perhaps TRBD1 (6 bases). The sequence was obtained from a woman aged 55-69 years with lung cancer. Sequenced input: PBMCs. DNA for the CDR3: TGCGCCAGCAGACCACAGGGACAAACAGATACGCAGTATTTT. This gives the protein CASRPQGQTDTQYF.